Listed here are 28 T cell receptor beta chains from one sample, sequenced in a study of T cell responses to AZD1222 COVID-19 vaccine. Libraries were prepared by immunoSEQ multiplex PCR; TCRdb keeps only in-frame clonotypes and omits some of them. The repertoire holds about 270,000 clones, with approximately 94% as singletons. Specimen: peripheral blood, collected 28 days after the second AZD1222 dose. The receptors shown here come from an adult who received the AZD1222 COVID-19 vaccine.

This clone turned up a few times. Additional DNA sequences in this sample encode the identical CDR3. The chain carries TRBV5-1 and TRBJ2-2; D call uncertain. The V gene's germline CDR1 is SGHRS and CDR2 YFSETQ. This CDR3 has 14 residues. V dropped 1 base and J dropped 1 base, with 5 bases sitting between them. The CDR3 region has the DNA TGCGCCAGCAGCTTGAGTGGGAACACCGGGGAGCTGTTTTTT. This gives the protein CASSLSGNTGELFF.

This sequence joins TRBV6-5 and TRBJ2-7; 7 bases map to TRBD2. V was pared by 7 bases and J by 6 bases, with 9 bases of the junction left unmatched. Germline values: CDR1 MNHEY, CDR2 SVGAGI. The CDR3 runs to 13 residues. CDR3 DNA: TGTGCCAGCAAATCGTGGGGGGGGTGCGAGCAGTACTTC. Its translation: CASKSWGGCEQYF.

J is TRBJ1-5 and V is TRBV11-2; no firm D call. The CDR3 contains 12 residues. Trimming cost V 2 bases and J 6 bases, with 5 bases left between them. Germline CDR1 and CDR2: SGHAT and FQNNGV. CDR3 loop: CASSLTGQPQHF. The CDR3 DNA reads as TGTGCCAGCAGCTTAACCGGTCAGCCCCAGCATTTT. The entire variable domain, with the rest obtained from reference TRBV11-2 and TRBJ1-5, is as follows: EAGVAQSPRYKIIEKRQSVAFWCNPISGHATLYWYQQILGQGPKLLIQFQNNGVVDDSQLPKDRFSAERLKGVDSTLKIQPAKLEDSAVYLCASSLTGQPQHFGDGTRLSIL.

This chain links TRBV5-1 with TRBJ1-1; 9 bases agree with TRBD1. CDR3 length equals 16 residues. The ends lost 4 bases at V and 3 bases at J; junction bases unmatched: 10. CDR1 is SGHRS, CDR2 YFSETQ, per germline. In DNA, the CDR3 is TGCGCCAGCAGCCGTCCCGGGACAGGGTTGTACACTGAAGCTTTCTTT. This codes for CASSRPGTGLYTEAFF. Full variable domain (remainder filled in from reference TRBV5-1 and TRBJ1-1): KAGVTQTPRYLIKTRGQQVTLSCSPISGHRSVSWYQQTPGQGLQFLFEYFSETQRNKGNFPGRFSGRQFSNSRSEMNVSTLELGDSALYLCASSRPGTGLYTEAFFGQGTRLTVV.

The V and J genes are TRBV9 and TRBJ1-3; 8 bases fit TRBD1. Germline CDR1 SGDLS, CDR2 YYNGEE. The CDR3 spans 15 residues. Trimming at V came to 3 bases and at J to 2 bases, leaving 4 bases not matched to a gene. The CDR3 reads CASSAQGAPGNTIYF. The DNA of the CDR3 is TGTGCCAGCAGCGCTCAGGGGGCCCCTGGAAACACCATATATTTT.

The chain combines TRBV5-1 with TRBJ2-3; tentative D call: TRBD2 (6 bases). V was clipped by 4 bases and J by 5 bases, with 17 bases between them. The CDR3 has 15 amino acids. Germline-derived CDR1 and CDR2 are SGHRS and YFSETQ. The CDR3 is CASSIGTSRGDTQYF. CDR3 in DNA: TGCGCCAGCAGCATCGGGACTTCGCGGGGAGATACGCAGTATTTT.

V and J are TRBV7-9 and TRBJ1-2, with no clear D. This CDR3 is 13 amino acids long. Germline V gives CDR1 SEHNR, CDR2 FQNEAQ (reference sequence). The V end lost 4 bases, the J end lost 4 bases, and 10 bases lay between the germline ends. CDR3 amino acids: CASSSVRVYGYTF. The CDR3 bases are TGTGCCAGCAGCTCAGTTCGGGTCTATGGCTACACCTTC.

This rearrangement joins TRBV5-4 to TRBJ2-1, with D unresolved. In germline, CDR1 is SGHNT, CDR2 YYREEE (reference sequence). The CDR3 is made up of 14 amino acids. V lost 4 bases, J lost 1 base, and 9 bases lay in between. CDR3 sequence reads: CASSLIGSYNEQFF. CDR3 bases: TGTGCCAGCAGCCTTATTGGTTCCTACAATGAGCAGTTCTTC.

The V call is TRBV14, the J call TRBJ1-6, with TRBD1 matching 8 bases. The CDR3 covers 15 residues. The V gene end was trimmed by 1 base and the J gene end by 7 bases; junction bases not matched to a gene: 3. The germline V gene encodes CDR1 SGHDN and CDR2 FVKESK. CDR3 loop: CASSQGQGMNSPLHF. CDR3 DNA: TGTGCCAGCAGCCAAGGACAGGGGATGAATTCACCCCTCCACTTT.

The genes are TRBV27 and TRBJ1-4; a possible D gene is TRBD1 (6 bases). The CDR3 extends over 13 amino acids. Per the germline V gene, CDR1 is MNHEY and CDR2 is SMNVEV (reference sequence). V dropped 2 bases and J dropped 8 bases, with 9 bases sitting between them. The CDR3 sequence is CASSLIQGEKLFF. Written as DNA, the CDR3 is TGTGCCAGCAGTTTAATTCAGGGGGAAAAACTGTTTTTT. Looking up the rest from reference TRBV27 and TRBJ1-4 gives the full variable domain: EAQVTQNPRYLITVTGKKLTVTCSQNMNHEYMSWYRQDPGLGLRQIYYSMNVEVTDKGDVPEGYKVSRKEKRNFPLILESPSPNQTSLYFCASSLIQGEKLFFGSGTQLSVL.

The rearrangement links TRBV5-4 to TRBJ2-3; no reliable D call. Per the germline V gene, CDR1 is SGHNT and CDR2 is YYREEE (reference sequence). The CDR3 has 15 residues. Trimming shortened V by 0 bases and J by 1 base, and 9 bases separated the two germline ends. The CDR3 sequence: CASSLDSKRTDTQYF. The DNA of the CDR3 is TGTGCCAGCAGCTTGGACAGCAAACGCACAGATACGCAGTATTTT.

This chain uses TRBV4-1 with TRBJ1-2; TRBD1 is a possible D gene (5 bases). Per germline, CDR1 MGHRA and CDR2 YSYEKL. V gave up 3 bases and J gave up 5 bases, with 16 bases separating them. The length of the CDR3 is 15 residues. CDR3 amino acids: CASSHQIQGVYGYTF. The CDR3 DNA reads as TGCGCCAGCAGCCACCAAATCCAGGGTGTATATGGCTACACCTTC.

V gene TRBV6-5 combines with J gene TRBJ1-2; D not certain. Trimming took 7 bases from V and 0 from J, leaving 6 bases between them. Germline-derived CDR1 and CDR2 are MNHEY and SVGAGI. This CDR3 spans 12 amino acids. CDR3 amino acids: CASMGTNYGYTF. DNA of the CDR3: TGTGCCAGCATGGGGACTAACTATGGCTACACCTTC.

The chain employs TRBV9 and TRBJ1-1, with a tentative D call TRBD1 (5 bases). Germline-derived CDR1 and CDR2 are SGDLS and YYNGEE. The V end lost 6 bases, the J end lost 6 bases, and 12 bases lay between the germline ends. The CDR3 spans 12 residues. This CDR3 reads CASTGVRAEAFF. Written as DNA, the CDR3 is TGTGCCAGCACGGGGGTAAGGGCTGAAGCTTTCTTT.

V usage is TRBV28 and J usage is TRBJ1-5; 8 nucleotides line up with TRBD1. The CDR3 length is 15 residues. Trimming took 3 bases from V and 4 from J; bases not matched to a gene: 5. Germline V gene lookup returns CDR1 MDHEN and CDR2 SYDVKM. CDR3 nucleotides: TGTGCCAGCAGTTTCGTTGGACAGGGAAATCAGCCCCAGCATTTT. This gives the protein CASSFVGQGNQPQHF.

This chain uses TRBV10-3 with TRBJ1-5; possibly TRBD1 for D (5 bases). The CDR3 runs 14 residues. Trimming left V 11 bases short and J 5 bases short, with 19 bases between. CDR1 and CDR2 (germline): ENHRY, SYGVKD. CDR3 residues: CAAQGGVVHQPQHF. In nucleotides, the CDR3 is TGTGCCGCCCAGGGAGGAGTTGTTCATCAGCCCCAGCATTTT.

The chain uses TRBV18 and TRBJ1-2; a weak D match, TRBD1 (5 bases). Germline V lookup: CDR1 KGHSH, CDR2 LQKENI. The CDR3 is made up of 12 amino acids. Trimming stripped 3 bases from V and 8 bases from J, with 10 bases between. The CDR3 is CASSPGRGGYTF. The CDR3 coding sequence is TGTGCCAGCTCACCCGGGAGGGGAGGCTACACCTTC.

The rearrangement joins TRBV5-1 to TRBJ2-1; no definite D call. Germline V lookup: CDR1 SGHRS, CDR2 YFSETQ. The CDR3 runs to 13 residues. Trimming cost V 4 bases and J 6 bases, with 11 bases left between them. The CDR3 DNA reads as TGCGCCAGCAGCCGAAACGAACGCAATGAGCAGTTCTTC. Translated, it gives CASSRNERNEQFF.

This clone showed up just once. The chain joins TRBV2 to TRBJ1-2, with a tentative D call TRBD1 (5 bases). Germline assignment: CDR1 SNHLY and CDR2 FYNNEI. This CDR3 has 13 amino acids. V gave up 3 bases and J gave up 8 bases, with 13 bases separating them. DNA of the CDR3: TGTGCCAGCAGTGAGGGGGGGATAGGCGGCTACACCTTC. Protein: CASSEGGIGGYTF.

The CDR3 coding sequence is TGTGCCAGCAGTTACGGGGGCGCAAACACCTTC. Protein product: CASSYGGANTF. The V call is TRBV6-5, the J call TRBJ1-2; D may be TRBD1 (6 bases). The germline gives CDR1 MNHEY, CDR2 SVGAGI. The CDR3 has 11 amino acids. Trimming took off 2 bases at V and 12 bases at J, with 10 bases between the two ends.

This rearrangement joins TRBV28 to TRBJ1-2; the D is unclear. V was cut by 3 bases and J by 5 bases, with 7 bases left in between. CDR1 and CDR2 (germline): MDHEN, SYDVKM. The CDR3 runs to 12 residues. The chain's CDR3 is CASSFWDYGYTF. In nucleotides, the CDR3 is TGTGCCAGCAGTTTCTGGGATTATGGCTACACCTTC.

The chain links TRBV7-9 to TRBJ2-3; a weak D match, TRBD2 (6 bases). Germline V gene data show CDR1 as SEHNR and CDR2 as FQNEAQ (reference sequence). The CDR3 contains 13 residues. The V end was cut by 4 bases, the J end by 1 base, with 6 bases between. The CDR3 DNA follows: TGTGCCAGCAGCTGGGGGGGCACAGATACGCAGTATTTT. Translating it yields CASSWGGTDTQYF.

J is TRBJ1-5 and V is TRBV5-4; D is uncertain. This CDR3 is 14 amino acids long. CDR1 SGHNT and CDR2 YYREEE come from the germline V gene (reference sequence). Trimming stripped 1 base from V and 0 bases from J, with 5 bases between. The CDR3 nucleotides read TGTGCCAGCAGCTTGTACAGTAGCAATCAGCCCCAGCATTTT. Its protein product is CASSLYSSNQPQHF.

The chain joins TRBV7-2 to TRBJ2-7; D is undetermined. Trimming cost V 4 bases and J 2 bases, with 15 bases left between them. The CDR3 has 15 residues. CDR1 SGHTA and CDR2 FQGNSA come from the germline V gene. CDR3 in amino acids: CASSSSPTGTYEQYF. The CDR3 coding sequence is TGTGCCAGCAGCTCCTCTCCGACGGGTACCTACGAGCAGTACTTC.

J is TRBJ1-1 and V is TRBV5-4; D remains unclear. The germline CDR1 and CDR2 sequences are SGHNT and YYREEE (reference sequence). The CDR3 runs 12 residues. The V end was cut by 3 bases, the J end by 3 bases, with 6 bases between. The CDR3 here is CASSSYDTEAFF. The CDR3 region has the DNA TGTGCCAGCAGCTCGTATGACACTGAAGCTTTCTTT.

The CDR3 region has the DNA TGTGCCAGCAGGACACTAAACTACAATGAGCAGTTCTTC. This sequence encodes CASRTLNYNEQFF. This chain joins TRBV27 and TRBJ2-1, with D unclear. Germline-derived CDR1 and CDR2 are MNHEY and SMNVEV (reference sequence). Trimming cost V 6 bases and J 3 bases, with 9 bases left between them. The CDR3 runs 13 residues.

In this sample, this clone turned up many times. V is TRBV7-9 and J is TRBJ1-2; unclear D gene. Germline CDR1 reads SEHNR; CDR2 reads FQNEAQ (reference sequence). This CDR3 is built from 17 residues. V lost 2 bases and J lost 0, with 16 bases in between. The CDR3, as DNA: TGTGCCAGCAGCTTACCATTTGGGGTAGGAGCTAACTATGGCTACACCTTC. Protein: CASSLPFGVGANYGYTF.

The chain links TRBV3-1 (or the pseudogene TRBV3-2) to TRBJ2-5; D gene uncertain. V dropped 0 bases and J dropped 5 bases, with 13 bases sitting between them. This CDR3 comprises 15 residues. Germline CDR1 is LGHDT and CDR2 is YNNKEL (reference sequence). Here the CDR3 reads CASSQEGLSWETQYF. The CDR3 region has the DNA TGTGCCAGCAGCCAAGAAGGCCTATCGTGGGAGACCCAGTACTTC.